The T cell receptor (beta chain) under discussion was sequenced for a study of response to subunit inactivated influenza vaccine. This clonotype was picked up many times. Germline values: CDR1 SGHTA, CDR2 FQGNSA. V was clipped by 2 bases and J by 5 bases; unmatched bases: 5. This CDR3 is built from 15 residues. TCRdb independently ran MiXCR on the RT-PCR reads; one entry per CDR3 protein. The sample carries roughly 650,000 distinct CDR3 sequences, approximately 15% recorded once. This receptor was taken from a man in his forties or fifties who received an inactivated influenza vaccine. The chain has TRBV7-2 and TRBJ2-5, with 10 bases lining up with TRBD2. The specimen comprised PBMCs from blood, sampled around 14 days before vaccination. CDR3 in amino acids: CASSLPAGGPETQYF. CDR3 nucleotides: TGTGCCAGCAGCTTACCAGCGGGAGGGCCGGAGACCCAGTACTTC. Using reference TRBV7-2 and TRBJ2-5 for the parts outside the CDR3, the full variable domain is GAGVSQSPSNKVTEKGKDVELRCDPISGHTALYWYRQSLGQGLEFLIYFQGNSAPDKSGLPSDRFSAERTGGSVSTLTIQRTQQEDSAVYLCASSLPAGGPETQYFGPGTRLLVL.